This T cell receptor (beta chain) emerged from a study of beta chain features in type 1 diabetes. Study background: Researchers looked at roughly 110 million sorted cells across all samples.

The CDR3 spans 15 residues. Trimming removed 7 bases from V and 0 bases from J, with 14 bases in between. The germline V gene has CDR1 ENHRY and CDR2 SYGVKD. To note about this clone: Its specificity is not known.

Study observations and caveats: Here, the possible influence of HLA type (on TCRB rearrangement) remained unresolved. There were fewer insertions and more deletions at the VDJ junctions of type 1 diabetes patients. Comparison showed that naive, central memory and Treg TCRB repertoires appeared more similar among patients than among healthy donors.

Isolated RNA was reverse transcribed in full, so expressed TCRB transcripts were sequenced. Profiled with immunoSEQ multiplex PCR; TCRdb holds only in-frame clones, not every one. The sample holds 65,000 to 100,000 clones, 30% to 40% seen once. The clonotype was recovered from a woman between 18 and 29 years old in good health. Sample: stem cell memory CD4+ T cells from blood. The chain uses TRBV10-3 and TRBJ2-3, with D perhaps TRBD1 (7 bases). CDR3 amino acids: CAIKQQGTSTDTQYF. For the CDR3, the DNA is TGTGCCATCAAACAACAGGGGACTAGCACAGATACGCAGTATTTT.